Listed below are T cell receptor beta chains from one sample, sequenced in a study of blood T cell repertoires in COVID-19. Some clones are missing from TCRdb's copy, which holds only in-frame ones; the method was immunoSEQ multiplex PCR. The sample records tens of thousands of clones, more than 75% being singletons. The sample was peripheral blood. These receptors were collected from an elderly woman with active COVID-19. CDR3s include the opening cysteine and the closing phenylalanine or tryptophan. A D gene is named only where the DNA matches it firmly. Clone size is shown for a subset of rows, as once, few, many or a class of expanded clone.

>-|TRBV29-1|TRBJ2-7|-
TGCAGCGTTGAAGGGGCGGGCTACGAGCAGTACTTC
CSVEGAGYEQYF
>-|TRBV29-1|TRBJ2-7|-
TGCAGCGTTGCGGGGTCGTCCTACGAGCAGTACTTC
CSVAGSSYEQYF
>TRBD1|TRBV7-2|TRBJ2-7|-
TGTGCCAGCAGACTGACCCGGGACAGCGCCTACGAGCAGTACTTC
CASRLTRDSAYEQYF
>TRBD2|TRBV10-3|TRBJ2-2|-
TGTGCCATCCGGGGGCTAGCGGGAGACACCGGGGAGCTGTTTTTT
CAIRGLAGDTGELFF
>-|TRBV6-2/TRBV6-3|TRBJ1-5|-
TGTGCCAGCAGTTACTCAGAGATCAAGCCCCAGCATTTT
CASSYSEIKPQHF
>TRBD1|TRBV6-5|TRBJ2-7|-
TGTGCCAGCAGTTACTCGAGACGAGACCGGGACAGGGTGTACTTC
CASSYSRRDRDRVYF
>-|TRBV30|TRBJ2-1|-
TGTGCCTTCGTAGACAGGACTTTTAAAATTCTCTACAATGAGCAGTTCTTC
CAFVDRTFKILYNEQFF
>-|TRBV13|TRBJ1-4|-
TGTGCCAGCAGTGTCGGGGGGCGCGATGAAAAACTGTTTTTT
CASSVGGRDEKLFF
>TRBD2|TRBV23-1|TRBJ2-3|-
TGCACCAGCAGTCAACAACTAGCGGGAGGAAGTACAGATACGCAGTATTTT
CTSSQQLAGGSTDTQYF
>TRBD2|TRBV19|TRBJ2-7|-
TGTGCCAGCAAGGGACTAGCGGACGAGCAGTACTTC
CASKGLADEQYF
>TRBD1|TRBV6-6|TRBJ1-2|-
TGTGCCAGCAGGACCGGGACAGGGGGAACCTATGGCTACACCTTC
CASRTGTGGTYGYTF
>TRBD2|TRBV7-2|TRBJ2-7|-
TGTGCCAGCAGCTTGGGGAGGGGCGGGTACCCCTACGAGCAGTACTTC
CASSLGRGGYPYEQYF
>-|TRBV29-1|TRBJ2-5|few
TGCAGCGTTGTTAGGGAGCGGGAGACCCAGTACTTC
CSVVRERETQYF
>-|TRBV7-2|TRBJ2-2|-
TGTGCCAGCAGCTTAGCGCGAGACACCGGGGAGCTGTTTTTT
CASSLARDTGELFF
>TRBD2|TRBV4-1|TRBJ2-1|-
TGCGCCAGCCGGCGGGAGATGCACAATGAGCAGTTCTTC
CASRREMHNEQFF
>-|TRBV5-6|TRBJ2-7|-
TGTGCCAGCAACCTCGGGGGACCCTACGAGCAGTACTTC
CASNLGGPYEQYF
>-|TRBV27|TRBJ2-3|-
TGTGCCAGCAGTCCTCTAACTAGCACAGATACGCAGTATTTT
CASSPLTSTDTQYF
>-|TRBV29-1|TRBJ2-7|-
TGCAGCGTTGAATTTTGGGAGAAGAGACCCTACGAGCAGTACTTC
CSVEFWEKRPYEQYF
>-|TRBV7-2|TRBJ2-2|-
TGTGCCAGCAGCCGTGCCCCAGGGGCCGGGGAGCTGTTTTTT
CASSRAPGAGELFF
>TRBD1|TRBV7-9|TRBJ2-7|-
TGTGCCAGCAGCTTAGCTCTTGGGACAGGGACCTACGAGCAGTACTTC
CASSLALGTGTYEQYF
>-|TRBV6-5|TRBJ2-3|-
TGTGCCAGCAGTTACTTCGTCACAGATACGCAGTATTTT
CASSYFVTDTQYF
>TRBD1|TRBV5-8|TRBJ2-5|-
TGTGCCAGCAGCGCGTCGGGACAGGGGGGAGAGACCCAGTACTTC
CASSASGQGGETQYF
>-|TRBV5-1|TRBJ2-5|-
TGCGCCAGCAGCTTACTATCAGAGTTTCAAGAGACCCAGTACTTC
CASSLLSEFQETQYF
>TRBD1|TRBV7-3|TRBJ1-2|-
TGTGCCAGCAGCCCAACCGGGACAGGGGTCGGCTACACCTTC
CASSPTGTGVGYTF
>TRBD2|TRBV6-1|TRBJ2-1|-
TGTGCCAGCAGTGAAGTGGGCGGGAGTTCCTACAATGAGCAGTTCTTC
CASSEVGGSSYNEQFF
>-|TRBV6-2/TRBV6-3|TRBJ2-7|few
TGTGCCAGCAGTTACTCGTCGTATAGCGAGCAGTACTTC
CASSYSSYSEQYF
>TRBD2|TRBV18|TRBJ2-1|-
TGTGCCAGCTCACTCCCTAGCGGGAATTACAATGAGCAGTTCTTC
CASSLPSGNYNEQFF
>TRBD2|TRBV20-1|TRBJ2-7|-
TGCAGTGCTAGTAGCGGGAGGAGATCCTCCTACGAGCAGTACTTC
CSASSGRRSSYEQYF
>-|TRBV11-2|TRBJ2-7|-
TGTGCCAGCAGCCCCCCTTCGACGAGGAGCTACGAGCAGTACTTC
CASSPPSTRSYEQYF
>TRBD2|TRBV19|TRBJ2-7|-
TGTGCCAGTAGTATCCGGACTAGCGGGAGTTACGAGCAGTACTTC
CASSIRTSGSYEQYF
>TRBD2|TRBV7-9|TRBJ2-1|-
TGTGCCAGCAGCCCTGGACTAGTGCCCCGAGGGGATGAGCAGTTCTTC
CASSPGLVPRGDEQFF
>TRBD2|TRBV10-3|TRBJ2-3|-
TGTGCCATCAGTGGAGGGAGGGCCGGGACAGATACGCAGTATTTT
CAISGGRAGTDTQYF
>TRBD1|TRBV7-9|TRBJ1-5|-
TGTGCCAGCAGCCCAGGACAGGGATCGGGCAATCAGCCCCAGCATTTT
CASSPGQGSGNQPQHF
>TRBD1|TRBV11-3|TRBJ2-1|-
TGTGCCAGCAGCTTAGATAATTACCAGACAGGGGCGTCCTACAATGAGCAGTTCTTC
CASSLDNYQTGASYNEQFF
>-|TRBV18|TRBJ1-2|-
TGTGCCAGCTCACCACCGGCCTTTTATGACTATGGCTACACCTTC
CASSPPAFYDYGYTF
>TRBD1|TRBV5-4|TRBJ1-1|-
TGTGCCAGCAGCGCAACAGGGGTAAAAGCTTTCTTT
CASSATGVKAFF
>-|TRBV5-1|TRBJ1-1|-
TGCGCCACCCGGGACATATCGAACACTGAAGCTTTCTTT
CATRDISNTEAFF
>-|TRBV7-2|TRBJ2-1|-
TGTGCCAGCAGCGGCGGGATGAGCTCCTACAATGAGCAGTTCTTC
CASSGGMSSYNEQFF
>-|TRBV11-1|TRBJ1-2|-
TGTGCCAGCAGCTTAGGGGGAGGAGACTATGGCTACACCTTC
CASSLGGGDYGYTF
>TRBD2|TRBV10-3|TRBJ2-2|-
TGTGCCATCAGTTTCGCTTCTAGCGGGAGTAACACCGGGGAGCTGTTTTTT
CAISFASSGSNTGELFF
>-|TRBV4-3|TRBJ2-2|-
TGCGCCAGCAGCCAAGATATTACGAACACCGGGGAGCTGTTTTTT
CASSQDITNTGELFF
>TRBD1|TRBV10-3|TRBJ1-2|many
TGTGCCATCAGTGAGAGACAGGGGCCCTATGGCTACACCTTC
CAISERQGPYGYTF
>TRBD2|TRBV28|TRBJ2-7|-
TGTGCCAGCAGTCTAATGCGGGCTAGCGGGGAGGGGGGAGGCTACGAGCAGTACTTC
CASSLMRASGEGGGYEQYF
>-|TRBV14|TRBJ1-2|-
TGTGCCAGCAGCCAAGACAGAACGGGCTATGGCTACACCTTC
CASSQDRTGYGYTF
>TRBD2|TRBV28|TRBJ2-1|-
TGTGCCAGCAGTTTTCCATTAGCGGGAGCGACGTACAATGAGCAGTTCTTC
CASSFPLAGATYNEQFF
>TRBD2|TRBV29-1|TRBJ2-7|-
TGCAGCGTCGTGGGGACTAGCACTGGTGGCGAGCAGTACTTC
CSVVGTSTGGEQYF
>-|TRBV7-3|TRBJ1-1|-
TGTGCCAGCAGCCGACAACGGGGGGATGAAGCTTTCTTT
CASSRQRGDEAFF
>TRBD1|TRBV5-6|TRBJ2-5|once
TGTGCCAGCAGCGACAACAGGGGGCGAGAGACCCAGTACTTC
CASSDNRGRETQYF
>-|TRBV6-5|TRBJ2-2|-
TGTGCCAGCAGTTACTCCGCGTCCGGGGAGCTGTTTTTT
CASSYSASGELFF
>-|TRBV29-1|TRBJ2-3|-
TGCAGCGTGCGAGGGCTAACCTCCACAGATACGCAGTATTTT
CSVRGLTSTDTQYF
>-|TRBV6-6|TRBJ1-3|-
TGTGCCAGCACCCTGGACTCGAGCTCTGGAAACACCATATATTTT
CASTLDSSSGNTIYF
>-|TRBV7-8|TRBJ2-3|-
TGTGCCAGCAGCTTAAGGCTAGCTGGCACAGATACGCAGTATTTT
CASSLRLAGTDTQYF
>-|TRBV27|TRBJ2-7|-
TGTGCCAGCAGTTTTGGGACAACCTACGAGCAGTACTTC
CASSFGTTYEQYF
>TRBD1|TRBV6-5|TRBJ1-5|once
TGTGCCAGCAGTCGACAGGGCGGTCAGCCCCAGCATTTT
CASSRQGGQPQHF
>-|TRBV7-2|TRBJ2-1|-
TGTGCCAGCAGCCGGATGGAGTGGGGCCATAACAATGAGCAGTTCTTC
CASSRMEWGHNNEQFF
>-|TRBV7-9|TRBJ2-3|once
TGTGCCAGCAGCTTAACTAGCTCGAGCGATACGCAGTATTTT
CASSLTSSSDTQYF
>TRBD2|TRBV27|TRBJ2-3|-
TGTGCCAGCAGGTCCGGGACTAGCGGGGCAGATACGCAGTATTTT
CASRSGTSGADTQYF
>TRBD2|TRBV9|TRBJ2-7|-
TGTGCCAGCAGCGTAATGGCTAGCGGGACCTCAGGCGAGCAGTACTTC
CASSVMASGTSGEQYF
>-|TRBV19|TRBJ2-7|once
TGTGCCAGTAGGGTTAGTGCGCTGTCCTACGAGCAGTACTTC
CASRVSALSYEQYF